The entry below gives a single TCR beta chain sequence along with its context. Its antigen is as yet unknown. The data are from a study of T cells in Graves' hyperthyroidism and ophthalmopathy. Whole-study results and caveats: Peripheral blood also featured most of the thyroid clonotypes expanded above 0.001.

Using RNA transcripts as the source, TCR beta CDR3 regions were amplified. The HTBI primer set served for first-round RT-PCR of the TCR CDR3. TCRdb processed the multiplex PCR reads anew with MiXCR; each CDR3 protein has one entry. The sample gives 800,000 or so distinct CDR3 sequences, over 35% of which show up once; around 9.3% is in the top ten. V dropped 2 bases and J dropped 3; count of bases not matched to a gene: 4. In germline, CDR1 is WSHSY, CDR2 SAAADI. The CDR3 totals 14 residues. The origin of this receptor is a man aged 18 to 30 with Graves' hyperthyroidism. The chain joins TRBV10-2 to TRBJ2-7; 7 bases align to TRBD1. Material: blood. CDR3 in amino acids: CASSEKGAFYEQYF. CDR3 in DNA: TGCGCCAGCAGTGAGAAGGGGGCTTTCTACGAGCAGTACTTC.